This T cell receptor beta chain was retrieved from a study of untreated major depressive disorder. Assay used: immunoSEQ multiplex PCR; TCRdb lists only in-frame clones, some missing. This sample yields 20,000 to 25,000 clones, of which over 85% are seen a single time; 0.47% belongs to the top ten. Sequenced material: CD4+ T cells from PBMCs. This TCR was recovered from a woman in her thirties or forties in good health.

This CDR3 is CASSTRLGLQETQYF. The CDR3 nucleotides are TGTGCCAGCAGCACCCGACTAGGGTTACAAGAGACCCAGTACTTC. This chain uses TRBV4-2 with TRBJ2-5, with D possibly TRBD2 on 6 matching bases. Per germline, CDR1 LGHNA and CDR2 YNFKEQ. The CDR3 spans 15 residues. V was trimmed by 5 bases and J by 2 bases, leaving 15 bases between them.